This TCR beta chain emerged from a study of shared clonotypes between healthy human individuals. About this clone itself: Its target is unknown.

Assay execution proceeded at the deep level. The protocol was immunoSEQ multiplex PCR, while the TCRdb copy is restricted to in-frame clones and leaves out a portion. The sample has about 1,900,000 clones, less than 95% seen once. Study conclusions and caveats: A reduction in generation probabilities was seen for non-shared clonotypes relative to those shared by all four donors. Larger estimated richness was generally seen in naive subsets than in memory subsets.

The CDR3 is 10 amino acids. CD45RO-negative CD8 cells positively selected for CCR7 made up the naive population, which excluded terminally differentiated effector memory CD45RA+ cells. The sequencing sample was made of naive CD8+ T cells sorted from blood. This TCR derives from a man aged 18 to 35 in good health. The rearrangement uses TRBV12-2 and TRBJ2-1; TRBD2 is taken as the D call from the table, unchecked against the DNA. TRBV12-2 is reported as a pseudogene. CDR3 residues: CASRSREQFF. The CDR3, as DNA: TGTGCAAGTCGCTCCCGTGAGCAGTTCTTC.